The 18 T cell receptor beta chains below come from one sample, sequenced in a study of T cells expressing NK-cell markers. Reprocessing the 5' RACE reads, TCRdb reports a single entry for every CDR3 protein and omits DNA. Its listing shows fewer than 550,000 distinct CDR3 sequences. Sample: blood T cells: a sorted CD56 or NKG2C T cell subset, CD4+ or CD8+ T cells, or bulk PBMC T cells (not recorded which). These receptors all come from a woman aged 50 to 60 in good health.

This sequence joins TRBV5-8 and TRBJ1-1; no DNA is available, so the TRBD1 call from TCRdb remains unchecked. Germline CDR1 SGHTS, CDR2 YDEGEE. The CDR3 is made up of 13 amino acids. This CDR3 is CASTSQGNTEAFF.

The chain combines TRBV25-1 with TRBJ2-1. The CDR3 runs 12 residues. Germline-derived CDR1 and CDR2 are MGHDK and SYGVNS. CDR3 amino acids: CASSDWANEQFF.

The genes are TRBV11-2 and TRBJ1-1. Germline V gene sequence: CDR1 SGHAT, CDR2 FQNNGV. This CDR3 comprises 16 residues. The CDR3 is CASSSGRWGEDTEAFF.

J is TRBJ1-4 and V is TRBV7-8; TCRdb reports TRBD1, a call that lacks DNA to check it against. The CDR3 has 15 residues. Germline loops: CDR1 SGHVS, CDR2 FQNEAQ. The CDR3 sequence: CASSLGQGVNEKLFF.

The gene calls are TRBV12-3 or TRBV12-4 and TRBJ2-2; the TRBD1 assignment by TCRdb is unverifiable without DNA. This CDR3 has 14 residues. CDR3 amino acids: CASTLGDPAGELFF.

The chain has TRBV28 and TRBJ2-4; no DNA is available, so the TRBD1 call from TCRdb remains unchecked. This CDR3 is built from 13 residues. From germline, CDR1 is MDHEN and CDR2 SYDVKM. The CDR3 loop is CASSSQSQGIQYF.

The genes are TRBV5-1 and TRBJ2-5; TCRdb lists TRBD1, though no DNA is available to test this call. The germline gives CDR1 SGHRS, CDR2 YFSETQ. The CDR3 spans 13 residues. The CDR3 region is CASSWGQGGTQYF. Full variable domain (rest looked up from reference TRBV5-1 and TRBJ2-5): KAGVTQTPRYLIKTRGQQVTLSCSPISGHRSVSWYQQTPGQGLQFLFEYFSETQRNKGNFPGRFSGRQFSNSRSEMNVSTLELGDSALYLCASSWGQGGTQYFGPGTRLLVL.

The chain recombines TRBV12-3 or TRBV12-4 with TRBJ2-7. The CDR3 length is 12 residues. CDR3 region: CASSPGAYEQYF.

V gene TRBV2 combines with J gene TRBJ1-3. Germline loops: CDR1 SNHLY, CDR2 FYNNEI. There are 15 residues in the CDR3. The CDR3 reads CASRLGQTSGNTIYF.

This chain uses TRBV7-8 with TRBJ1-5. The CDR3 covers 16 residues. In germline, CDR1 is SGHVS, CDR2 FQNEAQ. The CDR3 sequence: CASDDRRGGGNQPQHF.

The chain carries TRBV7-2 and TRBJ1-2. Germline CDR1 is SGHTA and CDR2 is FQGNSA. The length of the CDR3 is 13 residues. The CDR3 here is CASSLVLGSGYTF.

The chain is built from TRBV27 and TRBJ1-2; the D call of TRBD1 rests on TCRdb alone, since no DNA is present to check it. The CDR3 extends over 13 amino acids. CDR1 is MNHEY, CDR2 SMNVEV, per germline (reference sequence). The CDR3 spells CASSLTGGRGYTF.

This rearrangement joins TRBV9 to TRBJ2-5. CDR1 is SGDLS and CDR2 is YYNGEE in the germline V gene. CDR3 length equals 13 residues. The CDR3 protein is CASSVDSEETQYF.

The CDR3 here is CASSSSLGTGYTF. The rearrangement links TRBV27 to TRBJ1-2. Germline CDR1 is MNHEY and CDR2 is SMNVEV (reference sequence). The length of the CDR3 is 13 residues.

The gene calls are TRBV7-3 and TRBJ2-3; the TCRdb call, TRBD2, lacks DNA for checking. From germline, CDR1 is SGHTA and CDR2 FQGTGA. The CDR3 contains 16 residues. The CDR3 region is CASSSLAGGPVDTQYF.

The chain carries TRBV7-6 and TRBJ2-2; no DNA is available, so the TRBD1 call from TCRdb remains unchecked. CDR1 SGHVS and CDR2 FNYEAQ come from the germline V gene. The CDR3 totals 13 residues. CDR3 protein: CASNGAGTGELFF.

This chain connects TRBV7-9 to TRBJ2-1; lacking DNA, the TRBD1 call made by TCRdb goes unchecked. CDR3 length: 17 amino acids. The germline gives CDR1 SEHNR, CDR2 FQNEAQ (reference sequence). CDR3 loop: CASSSPTGTGVVNEQFF.

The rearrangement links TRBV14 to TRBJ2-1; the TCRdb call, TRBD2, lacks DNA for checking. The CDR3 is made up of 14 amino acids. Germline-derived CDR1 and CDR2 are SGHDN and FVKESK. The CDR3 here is CASSQGTGVGEQFF.